A single T cell receptor beta chain is shown here with its context. The same CDR3 is also encoded by other DNA sequences in this sample. The data stem from a study of blood T cell repertoires in COVID-19. Produced via immunoSEQ multiplex PCR; TCRdb's table is partial and in-frame only. The profile shows 300,000 to 400,000 clones, around 90% of them singletons. In germline, CDR1 is SNHLY, CDR2 FYNNEI. V was clipped by 6 bases and J by 4 bases, with 10 bases between them. The CDR3 spans 12 residues. The source material was peripheral blood. The clonotype comes from a young woman who had recovered from COVID-19. The chain has TRBV2 and TRBJ2-7, with D possibly matching TRBD1 (6 bases). The CDR3 coding sequence is TGTGCCAGCAGCGAACAGGGATACGAGCAGTACGTC. Protein product: CASSEQGYEQYV.